Below, 18 T cell receptor beta chains from the same sample are listed, as sequenced in a study of cytomegalovirus exposure and HLA in healthy donors. The primer mix had 60 Vbeta and 13 Jbeta primers. Assay: immunoSEQ multiplex PCR; the TCRdb copy retains only in-frame clones and omits some. In the table there are 100,000 to 150,000 clones, over 50% of which are singletons. Sequencing was done on a sample of PBMCs. The receptors derive from a middle-aged woman in good health and CMV-seropositive.

The chain carries TRBV18 and TRBJ2-3; 7 positions agree with TRBD2. Germline V lookup: CDR1 KGHSH, CDR2 LQKENI. V lost 3 bases, J lost 1 base, and 1 base stayed unmatched. The CDR3 sequence is 14 residues long. CDR3 sequence reads: CASSPLAGTDTQYF. The CDR3 DNA reads as TGTGCCAGCTCACCCCTAGCGGGCACAGATACGCAGTATTTT.

The chain has TRBV18 and TRBJ1-1; D not certain. Germline V gene data show CDR1 as KGHSH and CDR2 as LQKENI. The V and J ends lost 3 bases and 0 bases respectively, with 14 bases between them. This CDR3 has 16 amino acids. As DNA, the CDR3 is TGTGCCAGCTCACCCCCTCCACAGTTGATGAACACTGAAGCTTTCTTT. This codes for CASSPPPQLMNTEAFF. Full variable domain (rest looked up from reference TRBV18 and TRBJ1-1): NAGVMQNPRHLVRRRGQEARLRCSPMKGHSHVYWYRQLPEEGLKFMVYLQKENIIDESGMPKERFSAEFPKEGPSILRIQQVVRGDSAAYFCASSPPPQLMNTEAFFGQGTRLTVV.

The genes are TRBV29-1 and TRBJ1-2; D is ambiguous. Germline CDR1 SQVTM, CDR2 ANQGSEA. The CDR3 loop spans 13 amino acids. V was clipped by 4 bases and J by 4 bases, with 13 bases between them. CDR3 sequence: CSVVPFSGYGYTF. The CDR3, as DNA: TGCAGCGTTGTGCCCTTCAGCGGCTATGGCTACACCTTC.

The chain combines TRBV5-1 with TRBJ2-3; D possibly corresponds to TRBD1 (6 bases). Trimming took off 6 bases at V and 2 bases at J, with 16 bases between the two ends. The germline gives CDR1 SGHRS, CDR2 YFSETQ. The CDR3 length is 15 residues. As DNA, the CDR3 is TGCGCCAGCATCCTGAGTGGACAGAACACAGATACGCAGTATTTT. Its translation is CASILSGQNTDTQYF.

The chain couples TRBV6-1 to TRBJ1-2; D remains ambiguous. Germline CDR1 MNHNS, CDR2 SASEGT. Trimming took off 1 base at V and 8 bases at J, with 14 bases between the two ends. The CDR3 has 14 residues. In nucleotides, the CDR3 is TGTGCCAGCAGTGAAGACCACCCCGCCGGGGGCTACACCTTC. Protein sequence: CASSEDHPAGGYTF.

The chain couples TRBV30 to TRBJ2-3, with 15 bases aligning to TRBD2. The CDR3 consists of 18 residues. Germline V gene lookup returns CDR1 GTSNPN and CDR2 SVGIG (reference sequence). The junction had 5 bases not matched to a gene; V was cut back by 0 bases and J by 1 base. CDR3 bases: TGTGCCTGGAGTGTGGGACTAGCGGGGGGCCCGGGCACAGATACGCAGTATTTT. Translated, it gives CAWSVGLAGGPGTDTQYF. Combining the CDR3 with reference TRBV30 and TRBJ2-3 gives the whole variable domain SQTIHQWPATLVQPVGSPLSLECTVEGTSNPNLYWYRQAAGRGLQLLFYSVGIGQISSEVPQNLSASRPQDRQFILSSKKLLLSDSGFYLCAWSVGLAGGPGTDTQYFGPGTRLTVL.

The chain is built from TRBV18 and TRBJ2-7; TRBD1 matches 8 bases. V was clipped by 5 bases and J by 6 bases; unmatched bases: 6. This CDR3 is 13 amino acids long. Germline V gene data show CDR1 as KGHSH and CDR2 as LQKENI. CDR3 amino acids: CASSVTGGLEQYF. DNA of the CDR3: TGTGCCAGCTCAGTAACAGGGGGTCTCGAGCAGTACTTC.

This clone was seen only a few times. This chain connects TRBV6-1 to TRBJ1-1; D may be TRBD1 (6 bases). Germline V gene data show CDR1 as MNHNS and CDR2 as SASEGT. The germline V and J ends were trimmed by 6 bases and 3 bases, with 8 bases remaining between them. This CDR3 contains 12 residues. This CDR3 is CASSHRDTEAFF. As DNA, the CDR3 is TGTGCCAGCAGCCACAGGGACACTGAAGCTTTCTTT.

The gene calls are TRBV18 and TRBJ2-3; 7 bases map to TRBD1. The CDR3 extends over 13 amino acids. CDR1 and CDR2 from the germline V gene are KGHSH and LQKENI. Trimming at V came to 4 bases and at J to 5 bases, leaving 3 bases not matched to a gene. CDR3 amino acids: CASSQGAKDTQYF. The CDR3, as DNA: TGTGCCAGCTCACAGGGGGCGAAAGATACGCAGTATTTT.

The V gene is TRBV5-1, the J gene TRBJ1-1; D is unclear. In germline, CDR1 is SGHRS, CDR2 YFSETQ. Trimming took 2 bases from V and 8 from J, leaving 10 bases between them. The CDR3 is made up of 12 amino acids. The CDR3 protein is CASSFDGPEAFF. The CDR3 DNA reads TGCGCCAGCAGCTTCGATGGCCCCGAAGCTTTCTTT.

The table lists this clone with a few counts. This chain connects TRBV5-6 to TRBJ1-4, with a weak D call TRBD1 (6 bases). This CDR3 spans 14 amino acids. V was trimmed by 2 bases and J by 2 bases, leaving 7 bases between them. Germline V gene sequence: CDR1 SGHDT, CDR2 YYEEEE. CDR3 DNA sequence: TGTGCCAGCAGCTTAGGACAGACTAATGAAAAACTGTTTTTT. The encoded protein is CASSLGQTNEKLFF.

This chain joins TRBV18 and TRBJ1-1, with D perhaps TRBD1 (6 bases). V was shortened by 0 bases and J by 3 bases, with 11 bases between the two germline ends. Germline CDR1 is KGHSH and CDR2 is LQKENI. This CDR3 region has 15 residues. The CDR3 bases are TGTGCCAGCTCACCACCAGGACAGAAGGACACTGAAGCTTTCTTT. It yields the protein CASSPPGQKDTEAFF.

J is TRBJ2-3 and V is TRBV6-4; D unresolved. The CDR3 sequence is 13 residues long. Trimming removed 3 bases from V and 2 bases from J, with 6 bases in between. Germline V gives CDR1 MRHNA, CDR2 SNTAGT. CDR3 amino acids: CASSETPTDTQYF. For the CDR3, the DNA is TGTGCCAGCAGTGAGACACCCACAGATACGCAGTATTTT.

The rearrangement uses TRBV19 and TRBJ2-3, with 8 bases fitting TRBD2. The V gene's germline CDR1 is LNHDA and CDR2 SQIVND (reference sequence). The V segment lost 1 base and the J segment 4 bases; nucleotides outside the gene matches: 7. The length of the CDR3 is 16 residues. CDR3 nucleotide sequence: TGTGCCAGTAGTATAGGGCTCACTAGCGGATCAGATACGCAGTATTTT. Residues: CASSIGLTSGSDTQYF. The full variable domain, in which reference TRBV19 and TRBJ2-3 provide the parts outside the CDR3, is DGGITQSPKYLFRKEGQNVTLSCEQNLNHDAMYWYRQDPGQGLRLIYYSQIVNDFQKGDIAEGYSVSREKKESFPLTVTSAQKNPTAFYLCASSIGLTSGSDTQYFGPGTRLTVL.

This chain uses TRBV6-5 with TRBJ1-1, with D perhaps TRBD1 (5 bases). The length of the CDR3 is 13 residues. Germline loops: CDR1 MNHEY, CDR2 SVGAGI. Trimming pared 6 bases from V and 2 bases from J, leaving 10 bases between. CDR3 region: CASSYDSNTEAFF. The CDR3 bases are TGTGCCAGCAGCTATGACAGCAACACTGAAGCTTTCTTT.

The V and J genes are TRBV27 and TRBJ2-1; 13 bases fit TRBD2. Germline lookup yields CDR1 MNHEY and CDR2 SMNVEV (reference sequence). The CDR3 consists of 15 residues. V was clipped by 6 bases and J by 8 bases; unmatched bases: 7. The CDR3 sequence is CASSPLAGGPDEQFF. The CDR3 DNA follows: TGTGCCAGCAGCCCACTAGCGGGAGGGCCCGATGAGCAGTTCTTC.

This chain connects TRBV29-1 to TRBJ2-1; 10 nucleotides agree with TRBD2. V was clipped by 6 bases and J by 4 bases; unmatched bases: 6. Per the germline V gene, CDR1 is SQVTM and CDR2 is ANQGSEA. The CDR3 extends over 14 amino acids. CDR3 bases: TGCAGCGTCTCCCCGACTAGCGGGTACAATGAGCAGTTCTTC. Translating it yields CSVSPTSGYNEQFF.

The V gene is TRBV10-2, the J gene TRBJ2-1, with D possibly TRBD1 on 6 matching bases. The germline V gene encodes CDR1 WSHSY and CDR2 SAAADI. The CDR3 loop spans 14 amino acids. The V and J ends lost 3 bases and 9 bases respectively, with 15 bases between them. The CDR3 is CASSEQGSGFEQFF. The CDR3 DNA reads TGCGCCAGCAGTGAACAGGGAAGCGGATTTGAGCAGTTCTTC.